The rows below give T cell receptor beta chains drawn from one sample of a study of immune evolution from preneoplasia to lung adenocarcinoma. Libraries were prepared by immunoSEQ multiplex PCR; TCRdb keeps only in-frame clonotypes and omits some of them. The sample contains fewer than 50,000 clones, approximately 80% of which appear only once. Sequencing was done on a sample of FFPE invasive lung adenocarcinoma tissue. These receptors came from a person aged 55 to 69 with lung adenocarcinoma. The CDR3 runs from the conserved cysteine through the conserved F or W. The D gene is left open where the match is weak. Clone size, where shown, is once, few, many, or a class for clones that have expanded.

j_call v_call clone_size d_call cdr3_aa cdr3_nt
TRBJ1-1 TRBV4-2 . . CASSQPQGTEAFF TGTGCCAGCAGCCAGCCCCAGGGGACTGAAGCTTTCTTT
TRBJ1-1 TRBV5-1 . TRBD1 CASSLNGQGLNTEAFF TGCGCCAGCAGCTTGAACGGACAGGGGCTAAACACTGAAGCTTTCTTT
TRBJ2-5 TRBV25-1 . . CASRRTQYF TGTGCCAGCAGGAGGACCCAGTACTTC
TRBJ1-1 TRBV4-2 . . CASSQVGRNTEAFF TGTGCCAGCAGCCAAGTTGGCAGAAACACTGAAGCTTTCTTT
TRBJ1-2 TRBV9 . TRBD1 CASSPRGPGQGVDYGYTF TGTGCCAGCAGCCCCCGAGGACCGGGACAGGGGGTGGACTATGGCTACACCTTC
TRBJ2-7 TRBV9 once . CASSAPTSYEQYF TGTGCCAGCAGCGCCCCCACATCCTACGAGCAGTACTTC
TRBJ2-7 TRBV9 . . CASSVEGGREQYF TGTGCCAGCAGCGTAGAGGGGGGACGCGAGCAGTACTTC
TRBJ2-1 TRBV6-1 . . CTSSEKDENEQFF TGTACCAGCAGTGAAAAGGATGAGAATGAGCAGTTCTTC
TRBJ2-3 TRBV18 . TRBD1 CASSPEQGSTDTQYF TGTGCCAGCTCACCTGAACAGGGGAGCACAGATACGCAGTATTTT
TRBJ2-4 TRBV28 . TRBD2 CASNLRRTSGSGDIQYF TGTGCCAGCAATCTCCGTCGAACTAGCGGGAGTGGTGACATTCAGTACTTC
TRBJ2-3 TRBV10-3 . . CAISESRRSSDTQYF TGTGCCATCAGTGAGTCGAGAAGATCGTCCGATACGCAGTATTTT
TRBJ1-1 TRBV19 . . CASSSEGYRAFF TGTGCCAGTAGTTCGGAAGGGTATCGAGCTTTCTTT
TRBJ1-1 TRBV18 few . CASSPRVETARTFF TGTGCCAGCTCACCACGGGTTGAGACAGCGAGAACTTTCTTT
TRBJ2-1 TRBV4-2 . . CASSQDRRGGGAEQFF TGTGCCAGCAGCCAAGATAGGAGGGGCGGGGGCGCTGAGCAGTTCTTC
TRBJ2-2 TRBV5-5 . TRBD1 CASSRTGTSNTGELFF TGTGCCAGCAGCAGGACAGGGACTTCGAACACCGGGGAGCTGTTTTTT
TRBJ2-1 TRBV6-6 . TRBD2 CASRPGLAGREGQFF TGTGCCAGCAGACCAGGACTAGCGGGACGGGAGGGGCAGTTCTTC
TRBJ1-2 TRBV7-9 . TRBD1 CASSPRDRASYGYTF TGTGCCAGCAGCCCAAGGGACAGAGCTTCCTATGGCTACACCTTC
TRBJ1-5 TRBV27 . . CATSVQGPQHF TGTGCCACCTCTGTACAGGGGCCCCAGCATTTT
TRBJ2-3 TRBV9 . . CASSVAVNTDTQYF TGTGCCAGCAGCGTAGCGGTAAACACAGATACGCAGTATTTT
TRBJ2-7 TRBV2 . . CASSEAEVLYWYF TGTGCCAGCAGTGAAGCAGAGGTACTGTATTGGTACTTC
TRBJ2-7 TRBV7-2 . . CASSYLRGYEQYF TGTGCCAGCAGCTACCTACGGGGGTACGAGCAGTACTTC
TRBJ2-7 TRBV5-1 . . CASSLEPRQSYEQYF TGCGCCAGCAGCTTGGAACCAAGACAATCCTACGAGCAGTACTTC
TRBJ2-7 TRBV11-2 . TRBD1 CASSRQGHYEQYF TGTGCCAGCAGTCGACAGGGTCACTACGAGCAGTACTTC
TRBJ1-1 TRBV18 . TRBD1 CASSPTAGGSGTEAFF TGTGCCAGCTCACCCACCGCAGGGGGTTCGGGCACTGAAGCTTTCTTT
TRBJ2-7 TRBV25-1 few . CASKRESYEQYF TGTGCCAGCAAACGGGAGTCCTACGAGCAGTACTTC
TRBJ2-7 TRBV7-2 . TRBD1 CASSMPDRGAYEQYF TGTGCCAGCAGCATGCCGGACAGGGGGGCCTACGAGCAGTACTTC
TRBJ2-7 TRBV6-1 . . CASSDVGMQYF TGTGCCAGCAGTGATGTGGGGATGCAGTACTTC
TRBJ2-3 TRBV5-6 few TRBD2 CASSLGTSGSTDTQYF TGTGCCAGCAGCTTGGGGACTAGCGGAAGCACAGATACGCAGTATTTT
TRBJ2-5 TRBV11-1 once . CASSFRGKVTETQYF TGTGCCAGCAGCTTCCGCGGGAAGGTTACGGAGACCCAGTACTTC
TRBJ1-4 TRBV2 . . CASSVQRINEKLFF TGTGCCAGCAGTGTACAAAGAATTAATGAAAAACTGTTTTTT
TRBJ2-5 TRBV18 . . CASSPPGPRVGETQYF TGTGCCAGCTCACCACCGGGGCCCCGGGTAGGGGAGACCCAGTACTTC
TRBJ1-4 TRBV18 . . CASSPGRNEKLFF TGTGCCAGCTCACCTGGACGGAATGAAAAACTGTTTTTT
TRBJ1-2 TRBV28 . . CASIGGGYGYTF TGTGCCAGTATTGGGGGGGGCTATGGCTACACCTTC
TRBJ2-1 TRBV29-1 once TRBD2 CSVYKREGSNEQFF TGCAGCGTTTATAAGCGGGAGGGTAGCAATGAGCAGTTCTTC
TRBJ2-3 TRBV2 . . CASSDPSVSTDTQYF TGTGCCAGCAGTGACCCTAGCGTTAGCACAGATACGCAGTATTTT
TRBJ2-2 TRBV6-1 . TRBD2 CASSELAGSTGELFF TGTGCCAGCAGTGAACTAGCGGGATCTACCGGGGAGCTGTTTTTT
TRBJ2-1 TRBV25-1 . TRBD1 CASSPWDRADNEQFF TGTGCCAGCAGTCCCTGGGACAGGGCCGACAATGAGCAGTTCTTC
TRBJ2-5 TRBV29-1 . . CSVEGEVLETQYF TGCAGCGTTGAAGGGGAAGTCTTGGAGACCCAGTACTTC
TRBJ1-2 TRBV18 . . CASSPPVVAYGYTF TGTGCCAGCTCACCACCGGTAGTTGCTTATGGCTACACCTTC
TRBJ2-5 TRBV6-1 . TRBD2 CASNPLLGGALTQYF TGTGCCAGCAATCCCCTGTTGGGAGGGGCTTTGACCCAGTACTTC
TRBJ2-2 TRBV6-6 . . CASSSPWGGDTGELFF TGTGCCAGCAGTTCCCCCTGGGGCGGGGACACCGGGGAGCTGTTTTTT
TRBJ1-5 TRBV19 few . CASSILGQPQHF TGTGCCAGTAGTATACTGGGTCAGCCCCAGCATTTT
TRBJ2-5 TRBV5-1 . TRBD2 CASSQGLAGGETQYF TGCGCCAGCAGCCAAGGACTAGCGGGAGGGGAGACCCAGTACTTC
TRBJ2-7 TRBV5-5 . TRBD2 CASSLSGRAVSYEQYF TGTGCCAGCAGCCTTAGCGGGAGGGCCGTGTCCTACGAGCAGTACTTC
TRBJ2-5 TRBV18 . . CASSPRGRGPQETQYF TGTGCCAGCTCACCCAGAGGGCGGGGGCCCCAAGAGACCCAGTACTTC
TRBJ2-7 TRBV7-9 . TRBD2 CASSGGRAASPEQYF TGTGCCAGCAGTGGCGGGAGGGCCGCTTCCCCCGAGCAGTACTTC
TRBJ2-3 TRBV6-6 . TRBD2 CASSYLGLGHTDTQYF TGTGCCAGCAGTTACTTAGGACTAGGTCACACAGATACGCAGTATTTT
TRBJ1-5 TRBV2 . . CASSGDRLHSNQPQHF TGTGCCAGCAGTGGAGACAGGCTCCATAGCAATCAGCCCCAGCATTTT
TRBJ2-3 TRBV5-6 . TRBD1 CASSSWTGLADTQYF TGTGCCAGCAGCTCATGGACAGGATTAGCAGATACGCAGTATTTT
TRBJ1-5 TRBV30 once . CAWSSGTPAGPQHF TGTGCCTGGTCCTCCGGGACACCAGCCGGACCCCAGCATTTT
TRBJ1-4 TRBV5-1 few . CASNLGGNEKLFF TGCGCCAGCAATCTCGGAGGTAATGAAAAACTGTTTTTT